Presented here are 19 T cell receptor beta chains from one specimen sequenced in a study of metastatic and nonmetastatic thyroid tumors. MiXCR re-clonotyped the PCR reads for TCRdb. The sample records 9,000 to 13,000 clones, roughly 32% being singletons. Thyroid surgery was preceded by no treatment in any patient. Sequenced: tumor tissue. These receptors were collected from a female donor with papillary thyroid cancer or a benign thyroid nodule (not recorded which). Some clones in this sample may be carry-over from other donors' samples.

This clone was seen more than once but under ten times. The rearrangement uses TRBV27 and TRBJ2-7; the match to TRBD2 covers 9 bases. Trimming took 4 bases from V and 3 from J; bases not matched to a gene: 13. The CDR3 runs to 17 residues. Germline CDR1 reads MNHEY; CDR2 reads SMNVEV (reference sequence). The DNA of the CDR3 is TGTGCCAGCAGTTATCTGGTGGGACTAGCTTATTTCTACGAGCAGTACTTC. It codes for CASSYLVGLAYFYEQYF.

This clone ranks as medium-sized. The V call is TRBV11-3, the J call TRBJ2-7; 9 bases map to TRBD1. The CDR3 spans 16 residues. From germline, CDR1 is SGHNT and CDR2 YENEEA. With 4 bases clipped from V and 3 bases from J, the junction kept 10 bases outside the gene matches. CDR3 region: CASSSVRDRVNYEQYF. CDR3 sequence (DNA): TGTGCCAGCAGCTCCGTCAGGGACAGGGTAAACTACGAGCAGTACTTC.

This clone was picked up a small number of times. The genes are TRBV27 and TRBJ2-1; 7 nucleotides agree with TRBD2. Looked up from germline, CDR1 is MNHEY and CDR2 is SMNVEV (reference sequence). This CDR3 is built from 19 residues. Trimming cost V 4 bases and J 7 bases; bases outside gene matches: 22. In DNA form, the CDR3 reads TGTGCCAGCAGTTCGCTGGGCACTAGCGAGAGGGCGTTTGGGAATGAGCAGTTCTTC. This translates into CASSSLGTSERAFGNEQFF.

By frequency in the sample, this clone is medium-sized. This chain connects TRBV19 to TRBJ1-5; D might be TRBD1 (6 bases). This CDR3 has 15 amino acids. Germline CDR1 is LNHDA and CDR2 is SQIVND (reference sequence). The V end was cut by 4 bases, the J end by 3 bases, with 13 bases between. CDR3 DNA: TGTGCCAGTAGTAAAAAACAGGGATTCAATCAGCCCCAGCATTTT. Amino acid sequence: CASSKKQGFNQPQHF.

This clone has more than one count but fewer than ten. Other DNA sequences in this specimen translate into the identical CDR3. The rearrangement uses TRBV20-1 and TRBJ2-1, with 10 bases that match TRBD1. CDR1 DFQATT and CDR2 SNEGSKA come from the germline V gene (reference sequence). Trimming cost V 6 bases and J 0 bases; bases outside gene matches: 5. The CDR3 has 15 residues. CDR3 DNA sequence: TGCAGTGCCAGCAGGACAGGGGGCTCCTACAATGAGCAGTTCTTC. Residues: CSASRTGGSYNEQFF.

V and J are TRBV20-1 and TRBJ2-1; 10 nucleotides align to TRBD1. With 0 bases clipped from V and 8 bases from J, the junction kept 4 bases outside the gene matches. The CDR3 length is 14 residues. Germline-derived CDR1 and CDR2 are DFQATT and SNEGSKA (reference sequence). The CDR3 protein is CSARDQDRGYEQFF. The CDR3, as DNA: TGCAGTGCTAGAGATCAGGACAGGGGGTATGAGCAGTTCTTC.

V is TRBV20-1 and J is TRBJ2-7; TRBD1 aligns across 7 bases. Per the germline V gene, CDR1 is DFQATT and CDR2 is SNEGSKA (reference sequence). The V gene end was trimmed by 5 bases and the J gene end by 0 bases; junction bases not matched to a gene: 4. The CDR3 is 13 residues long. The DNA of the CDR3 is TGCAGTGCTGGCTGGGACAGCTCCTACGAGCAGTACTTC. This encodes CSAGWDSSYEQYF.

Within the sample, this clone is medium-sized. The chain joins TRBV10-2 to TRBJ1-3; no reliable D call. Germline-derived CDR1 and CDR2 are WSHSY and SAAADI. CDR3 length: 20 residues. The V and J ends lost 3 bases and 0 bases respectively, with 24 bases between them. CDR3 DNA sequence: TGCGCCAGCAGTGAATACCCCCTCGGGGTCTTTTCTGACTCTGGAAACACCATATATTTT. Translated, it gives CASSEYPLGVFSDSGNTIYF.

The chain links TRBV20-1 to TRBJ1-1, with no clear D. CDR3 length: 14 amino acids. Trimming pared 3 bases from V and 0 bases from J, leaving 11 bases between. Germline loops: CDR1 DFQATT, CDR2 SNEGSKA (reference sequence). The CDR3 spells CSASAPQVNTEAFF. The CDR3 nucleotides are TGCAGTGCTAGCGCCCCCCAGGTGAACACTGAAGCTTTCTTT.

The chain employs TRBV5-1 and TRBJ2-7; D uncertain. Germline lookup yields CDR1 SGHRS and CDR2 YFSETQ. This CDR3 comprises 16 residues. V was trimmed by 3 bases and J by 2 bases, leaving 18 bases between them. Here the CDR3 DNA reads TGCGCCAGCAGCTCGCCGGATGGATTTAGTCCCTACGAGCAGTACTTC. It encodes CASSSPDGFSPYEQYF. Combining the CDR3 with reference TRBV5-1 and TRBJ2-7 gives the whole variable domain KAGVTQTPRYLIKTRGQQVTLSCSPISGHRSVSWYQQTPGQGLQFLFEYFSETQRNKGNFPGRFSGRQFSNSRSEMNVSTLELGDSALYLCASSSPDGFSPYEQYFGPGTRLTVT.

This chain uses TRBV2 with TRBJ1-6; TRBD1 is a possible D gene (5 bases). Trimming left V 1 base short and J 8 bases short, with 9 bases between. The CDR3 runs 14 residues. Germline CDR1 reads SNHLY; CDR2 reads FYNNEI. In DNA, the CDR3 is TGTGCCAGCAGTGAAGATATCAGGGATTCACCCCTCCACTTT. Its protein is CASSEDIRDSPLHF.

The chain uses TRBV5-4 and TRBJ1-2; 7 bases fit TRBD1. With V trimmed by 4 bases and J by 5 bases, 5 bases remained unmatched. Germline assignment: CDR1 SGHNT and CDR2 YYREEE (reference sequence). There are 13 residues in the CDR3. The DNA for the CDR3 is TGTGCCAGCAGCACGACAGGGATGTATGGCTACACCTTC. It is translated as CASSTTGMYGYTF.

The rearrangement links TRBV30 to TRBJ2-5; D unclear. The germline V and J ends were trimmed by 5 bases and 5 bases, with 9 bases remaining between them. CDR1 is GTSNPN and CDR2 is SVGIG in the germline V gene (reference sequence). The CDR3 sequence is 11 residues long. CDR3 loop: CAWSPKETQYF. CDR3 DNA sequence: TGTGCCTGGTCTCCGAAGGAGACCCAGTACTTC.

The V and J genes are TRBV9 and TRBJ2-7, with TRBD2 identical over 10 bases. The J segment lost 5 bases and the V segment lost 4 bases, leaving 12 bases of the junction unmatched. The CDR3 is made up of 16 amino acids. Germline lookup yields CDR1 SGDLS and CDR2 YYNGEE. CDR3 sequence reads: CASSSGLVTSGDEQYF. DNA for the CDR3: TGTGCCAGCAGCTCGGGACTAGTTACTAGCGGGGACGAGCAGTACTTC. The full variable domain, completed using reference TRBV9 and TRBJ2-7, is DSGVTQTPKHLITATGQRVTLRCSPRSGDLSVYWYQQSLDQGLQFLIQYYNGEERAKGNILERFSAQQFPDLHSELNLSSLELGDSALYFCASSSGLVTSGDEQYFGPGTRLTVT.

This clone appeared many times. A much larger clone differs by one base, so this may be a read error. The CDR3 DNA reads TGTACCAGTAGTACCCTAGGAGGTCGACGGGACAATGAGCAGTTCTTC. It is translated as CTSSTLGGRRDNEQFF. This chain uses TRBV19 with TRBJ2-1, with D maybe TRBD2 (5 bases). CDR1 and CDR2 (germline): LNHDA, SQIVND (reference sequence). The CDR3 extends over 16 amino acids.

This clone is medium-sized within its sample. The chain links TRBV7-3 to TRBJ2-1, with 8 bases aligning to TRBD1. V shed 1 base and J 2 bases; nucleotides not matched to a gene: 1. The CDR3 extends over 15 amino acids. Germline CDR1 SGHTA, CDR2 FQGTGA. The CDR3 region is CASSLRQGTYNEQFF. The CDR3 DNA follows: TGTGCCAGCAGCTTAAGACAGGGGACCTACAATGAGCAGTTCTTC.

The rearrangement joins TRBV20-1 to TRBJ1-6; D possibly corresponds to TRBD1 (6 bases). With 5 bases removed from V and 7 bases from J, the gap between germline ends came to 15 bases. The length of the CDR3 is 14 residues. Germline V gene data show CDR1 as DFQATT and CDR2 as SNEGSKA (reference sequence). The CDR3 here is CSAYLTGDNSPLHF. The CDR3 nucleotides read TGCAGTGCTTATCTGACAGGCGACAATTCACCCCTCCACTTT.

In its sample, this clone ranks as medium-sized. The CDR3 spells CASSPTGQGSNTEAFF. Here the CDR3 DNA reads TGCGCCAGCAGCCCAACGGGACAGGGTTCGAACACTGAAGCTTTCTTT. The genes are TRBV5-1 and TRBJ1-1, with TRBD1 identical over 9 bases. CDR1 and CDR2 from the germline V gene are SGHRS and YFSETQ. With V trimmed by 4 bases and J by 1 base, 8 bases remained unmatched. The CDR3 spans 16 residues.

This clone has just one count. This chain connects TRBV5-1 to TRBJ2-5; D is unclear. Germline values: CDR1 SGHRS, CDR2 YFSETQ. The CDR3 spans 14 residues. Trimming shortened V by 3 bases and J by 5 bases, and 14 bases separated the two germline ends. CDR3 nucleotides: TGCGCCAGCAGCTCCCCCGGATCAGGTGAGACCCAGTACTTC. Residues: CASSSPGSGETQYF.